These 7 T cell receptor beta chains were sequenced from one sample in a study of follicular helper T cells after annual influenza vaccination. Documented time point: 2014-2015 season, pre-vaccination. Method: immunoSEQ multiplex PCR; TCRdb's copy keeps in-frame clones and lacks some. The data contain about 27,000 clones, roughly 80% of them seen just once; the ten biggest clones take up approximately 1.1%. The sample was CXCR5+ CD38- circulating T follicular helper cells from blood, taken on the day of influenza vaccination. Subset described: circulating Tfh, non-naive CD4+CXCR5+PD-1+ (ICOS+CD38+ or ICOS-CD38-). The receptors originated from an adult who received the influenza vaccine.

V usage is TRBV6-1 and J usage is TRBJ1-3; 7 nucleotides align to TRBD1. The junction had 9 bases not matched to a gene; V was cut back by 2 bases and J by 2 bases. Germline V lookup: CDR1 MNHNS, CDR2 SASEGT. There are 17 residues in the CDR3. The CDR3: CASSEFPTGAPGNTIYF. The CDR3 coding sequence is TGTGCCAGCAGTGAATTCCCCACAGGGGCGCCTGGAAACACCATATATTTT.

V is TRBV5-8 and J is TRBJ2-2; unclear D gene. The CDR3 contains 15 residues. The germline gives CDR1 SGHTS, CDR2 YDEGEE. The V end was cut by 0 bases, the J end by 3 bases, with 9 bases between. CDR3 loop: CASSLAYRYTGELFF. CDR3 nucleotide sequence: TGTGCCAGCAGCTTGGCCTACCGTTACACCGGGGAGCTGTTTTTT.

This chain uses TRBV28 with TRBJ1-4; D unresolved. The CDR3 length is 14 residues. CDR1 and CDR2 (germline): MDHEN, SYDVKM. V gave up 6 bases and J gave up 8 bases, with 16 bases separating them. The CDR3 DNA reads as TGTGCCAGCAGATCCGGGGTGCGTTGGGAAAAACTGTTTTTT. It specifies CASRSGVRWEKLFF.

This chain's CDR3 is CASSPRGDEQYF. CDR3 nucleotides: TGTGCCAGCAGCCCCAGGGGAGACGAGCAGTACTTC. This rearrangement joins TRBV7-2 to TRBJ2-7; weak D call: TRBD1 (6 bases). Germline CDR1 reads SGHTA; CDR2 reads FQGNSA. Trimming cost V 5 bases and J 5 bases, with 10 bases left between them. This CDR3 spans 12 amino acids.

V and J are TRBV7-3 and TRBJ2-7; 9 nucleotides agree with TRBD1. Per germline, CDR1 SGHTA and CDR2 FQGTGA. The V and J ends lost 5 bases and 5 bases, in that order; junction bases with no gene match: 10. This CDR3 comprises 15 residues. The CDR3 nucleotides read TGTGCCAGCAGCCCATCCGGGACAGGGATCAACGAGCAGTACTTC. Protein product: CASSPSGTGINEQYF.

This clone has more than one count but fewer than ten. This chain joins TRBV19 and TRBJ1-3; the match to TRBD1 covers 11 bases. CDR1 and CDR2 from the germline V gene are LNHDA and SQIVND (reference sequence). J was trimmed by 0 bases and V by 5 bases; bases with no gene match: 6. The CDR3 contains 17 residues. CDR3 DNA sequence: TGTGCCAGTAGTTCCGGGACAGGGGGAAACTCTGGAAACACCATATATTTT. Protein product: CASSSGTGGNSGNTIYF.

This clone appeared a single time. The rearrangement links TRBV6-1 to TRBJ1-5; no clear D gene. The germline gives CDR1 MNHNS, CDR2 SASEGT. The CDR3 spans 16 residues. Trimming took 2 bases from V and 0 from J, leaving 11 bases between them. The CDR3 is CASSEHRGYSNQPQHF. DNA of the CDR3: TGTGCCAGCAGTGAACATCGAGGTTATAGCAATCAGCCCCAGCATTTT.